This T cell receptor beta chain was obtained from a study of T-cell reconstitution after alpha-beta-depleted transplantation in children. A TCRbeta library incorporating unique molecular identifiers was prepared. From the PCR reads, TCRdb called clonotypes with MiXCR, one entry per CDR3 protein. The table shows some 75,000 distinct CDR3 sequences, with around 6.6% occurring only once. Many counts were recorded for this clonotype. CDR3 length: 14 residues. V lost 4 bases, J lost 1 base, and 11 bases lay in between. Per the germline V gene, CDR1 is SGDLS and CDR2 is YYNGEE. The specimen comprised PBMCs from the stem cell graft donor, sampled from the stem cell graft. This receptor was obtained from a human donor who donated a stem cell graft to a child with acute lymphoblastic leukemia. The V and J genes are TRBV9 and TRBJ1-1; D unclear. This CDR3 is CASSPRERNTEAFF. DNA for the CDR3: TGTGCCAGCAGCCCGAGGGAAAGGAACACTGAAGCTTTCTTT. The whole variable domain, remainder taken from reference TRBV9 and TRBJ1-1, is DSGVTQTPKHLITATGQRVTLRCSPRSGDLSVYWYQQSLDQGLQFLIQYYNGEERAKGNILERFSAQQFPDLHSELNLSSLELGDSALYFCASSPRERNTEAFFGQGTRLTVV.